This T cell receptor (beta chain) was recovered during a study of T cells in Graves' hyperthyroidism and ophthalmopathy. This CDR3 has 17 amino acids. V dropped 3 bases and J dropped 0 bases, with 13 bases sitting between them. CDR1 and CDR2 (germline): SGHKS, YYEKEE (reference sequence). Researchers amplified the TCR beta CDR3 regions from RNA transcripts. The primer set for the first-round RT-PCR of the TCR CDR3 was HTBI. TCRdb itself ran the multiplex PCR reads through MiXCR, one entry per CDR3 protein. The sample holds 550,000 to 650,000 distinct CDR3 sequences, approximately 14% seen once. J is TRBJ2-6 and V is TRBV5-5; perhaps TRBD1 as D (6 bases). Material: blood. This TCR derives from a woman aged 25 to 39 with Graves' hyperthyroidism that later progressed to Graves' ophthalmopathy. CDR3 sequence reads: CASSSDRFPSGANVLTF. For the CDR3, the DNA is TGTGCCAGCAGCTCCGACAGGTTTCCCTCTGGGGCCAACGTCCTGACTTTC.